These 2 T cell receptor beta chains originate from one sample sequenced in a study of blood T cell repertoires in COVID-19. Assay used: immunoSEQ multiplex PCR; TCRdb lists only in-frame clones, some missing. Of over 85,000 clones listed, roughly 87% are singletons. The sample comprised peripheral blood. Every receptor here comes from a man in his 70s with acute or convalescent COVID-19.

This rearrangement joins TRBV2 to TRBJ1-1, with a weak D call TRBD1 (6 bases). The germline V and J ends were trimmed by 11 bases and 1 base, with 11 bases remaining between them. Germline V lookup: CDR1 SNHLY, CDR2 FYNNEI. This CDR3 has 12 residues. In DNA, the CDR3 is TGTGCCGGAGAACAGGGGAACACTGAAGCTTTCTTT. Residues: CAGEQGNTEAFF.

The CDR3 nucleotides read TGCGCCAGCAGCCTGACAGGGGACCCTGAAGCTTTCTTT. It encodes CASSLTGDPEAFF. The chain joins TRBV5-1 to TRBJ1-1; TRBD1 aligns across 8 bases. Germline V gene data show CDR1 as SGHRS and CDR2 as YFSETQ. This CDR3 comprises 13 residues. J gave up 6 bases and V 4 bases, and 5 bases lay outside the gene matches. The variable domain in full, completed from reference TRBV5-1 and TRBJ1-1, reads KAGVTQTPRYLIKTRGQQVTLSCSPISGHRSVSWYQQTPGQGLQFLFEYFSETQRNKGNFPGRFSGRQFSNSRSEMNVSTLELGDSALYLCASSLTGDPEAFFGQGTRLTVV.